This T cell receptor beta chain was captured in a study of blood T cell repertoires in COVID-19. At the level of the study: The samples span acute and convalescent COVID-19 from the United States, Italy and Spain. Sources were T cells, B-cell-depleted T cells, or PBMCs; the material itself was cDNA or gDNA.

In the source study's methods: Reference gene primer amplification gave estimated nucleated cell counts. The protocol was immunoSEQ multiplex PCR, while the TCRdb copy is restricted to in-frame clones and leaves out a portion. V and J calls and clone size are copied from that table; D and trimming were computed from the DNA. The sample consists of 100,000 to 150,000 clones, approximately 80% of them appearing once. Germline lookup yields CDR1 LNHDA and CDR2 SQIVND (reference sequence). Trimming removed 5 bases from V and 9 bases from J; junction bases left unmatched: 8. There are 13 residues in the CDR3.

This sequence joins TRBV19 and TRBJ1-2; 8 nucleotides align to TRBD1. Material for sequencing was peripheral blood. This TCR came from a man aged 35 to 55 with active or convalescent COVID-19. The CDR3 DNA reads TGTGCCAGTAGTCCCCGCGACAGGGGTAGCTACACCTTC. It codes for CASSPRDRGSYTF. Drawing the rest from reference TRBV19 and TRBJ1-2, the complete variable domain is DGGITQSPKYLFRKEGQNVTLSCEQNLNHDAMYWYRQDPGQGLRLIYYSQIVNDFQKGDIAEGYSVSREKKESFPLTVTSAQKNPTAFYLCASSPRDRGSYTFGSGTRLTVV.